One T cell receptor beta chain is described in this entry. Its antigen remains unidentified. No qualities accompany the bases; no much larger clone lies one base away. The data stem from a study of identical twins (dated by TCRdb to the mid-2010s). The study in broad terms: TCR alpha and beta repertoires from monozygotic twins, unrelated adults of various ages and cord blood were deep-sequenced to test whether fetal clonotypes persist. To rule out contamination, the twin experiments were replicated at different times with different library preparation protocols.

The full study reports these points: Compared with coincidental sharing between unrelated individuals, an excess of low generation-probability sequences was observed among out-of-frame TCR alpha sequences shared between twins. Out-of-frame TCR alpha sharing in monozygotic twins was systematically underestimated by recombination models, whereas sharing between unrelated individuals was in agreement with the recombination models. Because the same donors could not be followed over many years, the conclusions relied on cross-sectional statistical analysis. Zero-insertion analyses could be partly confounded by invariant T cells such as MAIT and iNKT, although diverse VJ usage argued against such confounding for most clonotypes. In beta out-of-frame sequences, excess twin sharing was weaker, because having fewer shared sequences lowered the signal-to-noise ratio. Fewer insertions were carried by abundant cord blood beta clonotypes, a similar but weaker trend appeared in young adult naive repertoires, and no such trend appeared in memory repertoires.

The library came from 5' RACE. Data came from an Illumina HiSeq 2000. A universal primer binding site was introduced by template switching, and a unique molecular identifier was present in the final cDNA, enabling accurate counting of TCR cDNA molecules. Specific primers in the conserved constant-segment region were used to synthesize first-strand cDNA for TCR alpha and beta chains. To control for contamination, each cDNA library was double barcoded with a SMART-Mk sample barcode plus Illumina barcodes. TruSeq adapter sequences along with Illumina sample barcodes were introduced in two successive PCR steps. TCR alpha and beta cDNA libraries were sequenced on the Illumina HiSeq platform with custom primers. For the original study's pipeline: MiGEC processed the raw reads to extract unique molecular identifiers, while MiXCR was used to determine the CDR3 positions. For each individual, recombination models were inferred using an EM algorithm with the repgenHMM and IGoR tools. The tcR package in R was used for shared clonotype analysis, with sharing normalized by the product of cloneset sizes. Out-of-frame nonproductive sequences were analyzed to study raw recombination free of thymic and clonal selection effects. The public reads were run again by TCRdb, first through fastp at Q25 and then through MiXCR, and only productive beta chains were kept. Here each entry gathers all rows of one CDR3 protein and keeps the most common genes and DNA. None of the V and J calls come from the authors' own analysis; TCRdb made them. The sample contains about 520,000 distinct CDR3 sequences, around 20% of them found a single time. Of the sample, 0.91% is held by the ten largest clones.

Every donor was a healthy Caucasian. Three pairs of female monozygotic twins, all aged roughly 18 to 29 years, were included in the twin cohort. Positive isolation kits from Invitrogen were used to isolate CD4+ and CD8+ T cell populations. Per the germline V gene, SNHLY is the CDR1 and FYNNEI is the CDR2. V is clipped by 5 bases and J by 0 bases, and the sequence between their germline boundaries is 23 bases long. Reading from cysteine to phenylalanine, the CDR3 counts 19 amino acids. Here the CDR3 DNA is all that survives: 57 bases in frame from base 1. This sample also appeared in a second study, on T cells expressing NK-cell markers. As the second publication notes: TCR beta-chain repertoires were profiled in sorted CD3+CD56+NKG2C+, CD3+CD56+NKG2C- and CD3+CD56-NKG2C+ T-cell subsets from seven or eight donors. Seven of the eight sequenced donors were HCMV-seropositive and one was HCMV-seronegative. To restrict sorting to alphabetaTCR-expressing T cells, an anti-gammadeltaTCR antibody was added in several experiments. In several donors, the dominant CD3+CD56+NKG2C+ clonotypes ranked among the top 10 CD8+ clonotypes, making up 1.0-7.0% of CD8+ T cells. Those dominant clonotypes were again the most abundant among CD3+CD56-NKG2C+ cells in a handful of donors, at roughly 25-65%. Whether the expanded NKG2C-expressing T cell clones were specific for HCMV antigens remained unclear. The study sequenced eight donors, all healthy volunteers chosen at random: three men and five women. HCMV serostatus was determined by detecting HCMV-specific IgG in serum with a commercial ELISA kit. Reads were demultiplexed and grouped by UMI with MIGEC, and clonotypes were assembled and quantified with MiTCR. To exclude erroneous sequences, any TCR cDNA sequence not supported by at least two reads was discarded. The tcR package was used for downstream repertoire analysis, with clonotypes matched between fractions based on CDR3 nucleotide sequence plus V segment. VDJmatch was used to annotate antigen specificity against VDJdb, with one amino acid substitution in CDR3 permitted.

The rearranged chain carries TRBV2 and TRBJ2-1, with the D segment identity uncertain. The TCR was taken from a woman in her late teens or twenties in good health. The sequenced sample consisted of CD4+ T cells sorted from blood. This receptor has the CDR3 CASSSANTFQESSYNEQFF. The nucleotide sequence is given as TGTGCCAGCAGTTCCGCAAATACCTTTCAAGAGAGCTCCTACAATGAGCAGTTCTTC.